This T cell receptor (beta chain) was documented in a study of cytomegalovirus exposure and HLA in healthy donors (dated by TCRdb to 2016 to 2017). Study-wide context: The 666 repertoires of the first cohort and the roughly 110 validation repertoires were produced on the same platform, according to a later analysis. Besides the first cohort of 550 to 750 subjects, a separate validation cohort made up of some 110 different subjects was used. The aim of the study was to test whether cataloging public T cell receptors could identify signatures of past pathogen exposure. To predict cytomegalovirus infection status, the study combined high-throughput TCR immunosequencing, statistical association of individual TCRs with disease status, and machine learning.

Study-level results and caveats: In both the original and validation cohorts, the classifier was reported to diagnose cytomegalovirus status with high specificity and sensitivity. A few of the identified cytomegalovirus-associated TCR beta chains were confirmed in vitro to be specific for cytomegalovirus antigens. It was suggested by the authors that the approach could potentially be generalized to other disease states and immunological phenotypes. While some public TCRs were present in many individuals, most TCR sequences turned up only very rarely across donors. The study listed 164 TCR beta chains as associated with cytomegalovirus. In a later analysis, TCRs clustered in the first cohort were found to also tend to co-occur in the 120 validation repertoires, with about 93% of cluster scores above 0. A later analysis had no HLA typing for the validation cohort, so co-occurrence there was scored across all 120 repertoires.

Donors formed part of the validation cohort, which comprised fewer than 150 subjects and was distinct from the first cohort of 666 subjects. Only a few counts were recorded for this clone. Its antigen specificity is not known. Per-base quality was not reported, and no clone a single base away is much larger than it. The germline V gene (reference sequence) specifies GTSNPN as CDR1 and SVGIG as CDR2. The junction shows trimming of 2 bases on V and 5 bases on J, plus 10 bases between the germline ends. Taken from cysteine to phenylalanine, the CDR3 has 13 residues. Only the CDR3 DNA is retained, 39 bases long and in frame from the first base. The library was generated by the immunoSEQ multiplex PCR assay. The original pipeline was this. A statistical classification framework was built for diagnosing cytomegalovirus status from the catalog of TCR beta chain sequences. The source is immuneACCESS, and TCRdb retained only in-frame sequences with V and J called. Part of the clones is not carried over; for the studies checked, unresolved V genes explain less than half of this, and the remainder is unexplained. V and J calls and clone size follow that table, whereas D and trimming were derived from the DNA. The sample table lists about 250,000 clones, approximately 84% of them with a count of one. Around 12% of the sample belongs to the ten largest clones.

This clonotype was obtained from a man in his late teens or twenties in good health and CMV-seropositive. Sequencing was carried out using PBMCs. The chain joins TRBV30 to TRBJ1-5; the D segment cannot be called with confidence. The base sequence is TGTGCCTGGAGTTCCACCGAATATCAGCCCCAGCATTTT. This codes for CAWSSTEYQPQHF.